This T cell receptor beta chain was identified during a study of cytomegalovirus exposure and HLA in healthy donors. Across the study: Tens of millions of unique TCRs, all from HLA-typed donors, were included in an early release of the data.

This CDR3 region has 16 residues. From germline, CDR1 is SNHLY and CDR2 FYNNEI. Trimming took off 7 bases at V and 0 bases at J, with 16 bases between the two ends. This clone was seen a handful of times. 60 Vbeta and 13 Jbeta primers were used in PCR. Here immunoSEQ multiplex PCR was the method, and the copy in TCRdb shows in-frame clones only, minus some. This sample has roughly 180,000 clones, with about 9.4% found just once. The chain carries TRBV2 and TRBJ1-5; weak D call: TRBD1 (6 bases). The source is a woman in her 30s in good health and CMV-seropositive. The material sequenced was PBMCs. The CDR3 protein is CASTGVGAGSNQPQHF. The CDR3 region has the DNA TGTGCCAGCACTGGGGTGGGGGCTGGTAGCAATCAGCCCCAGCATTTT.